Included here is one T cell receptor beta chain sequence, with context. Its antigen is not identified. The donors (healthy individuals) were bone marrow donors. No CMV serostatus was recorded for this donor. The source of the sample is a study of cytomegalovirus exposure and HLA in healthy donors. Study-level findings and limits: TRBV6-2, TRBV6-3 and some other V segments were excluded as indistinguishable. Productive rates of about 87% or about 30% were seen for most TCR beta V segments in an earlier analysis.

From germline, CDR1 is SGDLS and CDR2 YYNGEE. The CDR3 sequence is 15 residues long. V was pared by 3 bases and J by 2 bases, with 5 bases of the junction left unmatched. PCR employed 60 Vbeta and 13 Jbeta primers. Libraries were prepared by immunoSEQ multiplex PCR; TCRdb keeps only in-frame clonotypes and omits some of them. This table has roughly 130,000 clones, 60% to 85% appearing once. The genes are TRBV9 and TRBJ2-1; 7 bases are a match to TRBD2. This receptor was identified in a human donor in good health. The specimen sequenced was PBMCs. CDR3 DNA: TGTGCCAGCAGCGGGGCGGGGGAGACCTACAATGAGCAGTTCTTC. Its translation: CASSGAGETYNEQFF. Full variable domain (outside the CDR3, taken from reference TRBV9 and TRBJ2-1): DSGVTQTPKHLITATGQRVTLRCSPRSGDLSVYWYQQSLDQGLQFLIQYYNGEERAKGNILERFSAQQFPDLHSELNLSSLELGDSALYFCASSGAGETYNEQFFGPGTRLTVL.